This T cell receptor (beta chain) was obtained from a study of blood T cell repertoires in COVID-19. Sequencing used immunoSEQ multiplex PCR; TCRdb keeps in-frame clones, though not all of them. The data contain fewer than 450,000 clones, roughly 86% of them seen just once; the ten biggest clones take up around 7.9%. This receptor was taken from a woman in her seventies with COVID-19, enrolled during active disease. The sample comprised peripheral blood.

CDR3 loop: CASSYGQKYGYTF. The CDR3 nucleotides read TGTGCCAGCAGTTACGGGCAGAAATATGGCTACACCTTC. This rearrangement joins TRBV6-5 to TRBJ1-2; no clear D. The CDR3 extends over 13 amino acids. Germline V CDR1 and CDR2: MNHEY, SVGAGI. Trimming pared 2 bases from V and 5 bases from J, leaving 9 bases between.